The 30 T cell receptor beta chains below come from one sample, sequenced in a study of T-cell reconstitution after alpha-beta-depleted transplantation in children. It was with unique molecular identifiers that the TCRbeta library was prepared. TCRdb used MiXCR to reprocess the PCR reads, holding one entry per CDR3 protein. Among 380,000 or so distinct CDR3 sequences listed, 13% were seen once. Sample: PBMCs, taken from the stem cell graft. The receptors shown here come from a human donor who donated a stem cell graft to a child with Fanconi anemia.

The table lists this clonotype with many counts. The rearrangement links TRBV12-3 or TRBV12-4 to TRBJ2-1; 7 bases match TRBD2. V was pared by 4 bases and J by 7 bases, with 10 bases of the junction left unmatched. The CDR3 is 15 residues long. The CDR3 here is CASSSLSGVSNEQFF. The CDR3 DNA reads as TGTGCCAGCAGTTCGCTCAGCGGGGTATCGAATGAGCAGTTCTTC.

The chain employs TRBV7-2 and TRBJ2-3, with no clear D. The germline gives CDR1 SGHTA, CDR2 FQGNSA. The CDR3 loop spans 13 amino acids. The ends were cut back, 5 bases at V and 2 bases at J, with 8 bases in the middle. DNA for the CDR3: TGTGCCAGCAGCACTGGACCCACAGATACGCAGTATTTT. Its protein is CASSTGPTDTQYF.

This clonotype was observed a few times. V is TRBV10-2 and J is TRBJ2-7; 11 bases agree with TRBD1. V was clipped by 2 bases and J by 2 bases; unmatched bases: 2. The CDR3 covers 15 residues. CDR1 is WSHSY, CDR2 SAAADI, per germline. The CDR3 DNA reads TGCGCCAGCAGTGAGGGGACAGGGGGTCCCTACGAGCAGTACGTC. Its translation is CASSEGTGGPYEQYV.

This clonotype was seen a few times. The rearrangement links TRBV5-1 to TRBJ2-5; TRBD1 matches 8 bases. This CDR3 spans 16 amino acids. J lost 1 base, V lost 3 bases, and 8 bases had no gene match. Per germline, CDR1 SGHRS and CDR2 YFSETQ. The CDR3 sequence is CASSSFRDRTQETQYF. Written as DNA, the CDR3 is TGCGCCAGCAGCTCCTTCCGGGACAGGACCCAAGAGACCCAGTACTTC.

A few counts support this clonotype. This chain's CDR3 is CASSLGTGGTQYF. The CDR3 bases are TGTGCCAGCAGCTTAGGAACAGGGGGTACGCAGTATTTT. The V call is TRBV7-6, the J call TRBJ2-3; TRBD1 matches 8 bases. The germline V gene encodes CDR1 SGHVS and CDR2 FNYEAQ. This CDR3 spans 13 amino acids. Germline trimming cut 1 base from V and 8 bases from J; bases unmatched to any gene: 2.

This chain joins TRBV12-3 or TRBV12-4 and TRBJ2-3; 7 bases fit TRBD2. This CDR3 comprises 14 residues. Trimming at V came to 3 bases and at J to 4 bases, leaving 4 bases not matched to a gene. CDR3 sequence (DNA): TGTGCCAGCAGTTTCAGCGGGGTTCCAGATACGCAGTATTTT. It translates to CASSFSGVPDTQYF.

As concerns this clonotype: Possible read error: a much larger clone is one base away. Because it lacks the conserved phenylalanine or tryptophan at the end, this CDR3 is likely a read error. The J gene is TRBJ2-7, the V gene TRBV5-1, with TRBD1 as a possible D gene (6 bases). The germline gives CDR1 SGHRS, CDR2 YFSETQ. Trimming took 7 bases from V and 2 from J, leaving 13 bases between them. This CDR3 has 13 amino acids. CDR3 bases: TGCGCCAGCTCGAGGGACATCACCTACGAGCAGTACTGC. It encodes CASSRDITYEQYC.

This clonotype occurred a few times. The V gene is TRBV2, the J gene TRBJ2-4; weak D call: TRBD1 (6 bases). Germline CDR1 reads SNHLY; CDR2 reads FYNNEI. CDR3 length: 15 amino acids. V lost 7 bases and J lost 8, with 21 bases in between. CDR3: CASTLETTGRDIQYF. The DNA of the CDR3 is TGTGCCAGCACTCTCGAGACTACAGGGCGAGACATTCAGTACTTC.

This CDR3 reads CASKASGDSYNEQFF. In nucleotides, the CDR3 is TGTGCCAGCAAGGCTAGCGGGGATTCCTACAATGAGCAGTTCTTC. The chain is built from TRBV2 and TRBJ2-1, with 9 bases fitting TRBD2. CDR3 length: 15 amino acids. V lost 7 bases, J lost 1 base, and 5 bases stayed unmatched. The germline gives CDR1 SNHLY, CDR2 FYNNEI.

This clonotype has more than one count but fewer than ten. The V and J genes are TRBV12-3 or TRBV12-4 and TRBJ2-3; D tentatively fits TRBD1 or TRBD2 (5 bases each). This CDR3 contains 16 residues. Deletions cut 5 bases from V and 2 bases from J, with 17 bases between. CDR3 residues: CASSARDLRATDTQYF. The CDR3 bases are TGTGCCAGCAGTGCCCGGGACCTCAGGGCCACAGATACGCAGTATTTT.

This clonotype was detected a few times. The chain is built from TRBV3-1 and TRBJ1-5; D ambiguous. Germline V CDR1 and CDR2: LGHDT, YNNKEL (reference sequence). This CDR3 contains 13 residues. Between the trimmed V and J ends, which lost 6 bases and 9 bases, there was a span of 15 bases. DNA of the CDR3: TGTGCCAGCAGTCTCAACGTCCAATGGCCCCAGCATTTT. Amino acid sequence: CASSLNVQWPQHF.

This clonotype was counted at least ten times. The genes are TRBV6-5 and TRBJ1-1; unclear D gene. In germline, CDR1 is MNHEY, CDR2 SVGAGI. CDR3 length: 13 amino acids. The V end lost 1 base, the J end lost 1 base, and 4 bases lay between the germline ends. The CDR3 DNA reads as TGTGCCAGCAGTTACTTAGGGAACACTGAAGCTTTCTTT. The encoded protein is CASSYLGNTEAFF.

The chain couples TRBV18 to TRBJ2-3, with D possibly called TRBD1 or TRBD2 (5 bases each). This CDR3 has 15 residues. Trimming removed 2 bases from V and 1 base from J, with 10 bases in between. Germline CDR1 is KGHSH and CDR2 is LQKENI. Here the CDR3 reads CASSPTGPRTDTQYF. The CDR3 DNA is TGTGCCAGCTCACCAACGGGGCCACGCACAGATACGCAGTATTTT.

This rearrangement joins TRBV12-3 or TRBV12-4 to TRBJ1-1; 12 positions agree with TRBD1. The ends lost 6 bases at V and 1 base at J; junction bases unmatched: 3. CDR3 length: 15 amino acids. The CDR3 here is CASRGQGAGNTEAFF. The CDR3 DNA follows: TGTGCCAGCAGGGGACAGGGGGCTGGGAACACTGAAGCTTTCTTT.

This clonotype has a count of ten or more. This chain joins TRBV7-2 and TRBJ2-7, with unresolved D. V dropped 1 base and J dropped 0 bases, with 7 bases sitting between them. Germline loops: CDR1 SGHTA, CDR2 FQGNSA. The CDR3 has 14 amino acids. CDR3 region: CASSLGMGSYEQYF. CDR3 nucleotides: TGTGCCAGCAGCTTAGGGATGGGCTCCTACGAGCAGTACTTC.

This clonotype has a handful of counts. The chain links TRBV7-3 to TRBJ2-7; D tentatively fits TRBD1 or TRBD2 (5 bases each). CDR1 and CDR2 from the germline V gene are SGHTA and FQGTGA. This CDR3 contains 15 residues. The ends were cut back, 2 bases at V and 3 bases at J, with 14 bases in the middle. CDR3: CASSLDHGTLYEQYF. As DNA, the CDR3 is TGTGCCAGCAGCTTAGATCATGGGACCCTCTACGAGCAGTACTTC.

This clonotype showed up just once. The genes are TRBV7-3 and TRBJ2-5; 9 positions agree with TRBD2. Germline V lookup: CDR1 SGHTA, CDR2 FQGTGA. The CDR3 has 19 residues. V was clipped by 0 bases and J by 7 bases; unmatched bases: 18. In nucleotides, the CDR3 is TGTGCCAGCAGCTTAACTTTTTTTCGTGGCGGGGGGGCTGGGCGGACCCAGTACTTC. Protein sequence: CASSLTFFRGGGAGRTQYF.

This clonotype was observed a few times. This chain connects TRBV6-2 or TRBV6-3 to TRBJ1-5; no firm D call. CDR3 length equals 12 residues. V lost 7 bases and J 2 bases, leaving 6 bases between the germline ends. Per germline, CDR1 MNHEY and CDR2 SVGEGT. The CDR3 bases are TGTGCCAGCATGTCGGGCAATCAGCCCCAGCATTTT. Encoded protein: CASMSGNQPQHF.

This chain connects TRBV15 to TRBJ2-2, with 7 bases aligning to TRBD1. The germline V gene encodes CDR1 LNHNV and CDR2 YYDKDF (reference sequence). CDR3 size: 17 residues. Trimming cost V 1 base and J 2 bases; bases outside gene matches: 7. CDR3 coding DNA: TGTGCCACCAGCAGAGTGCCCTCAGGGGGAAACACCGGGGAGCTGTTTTTT. As protein: CATSRVPSGGNTGELFF. The variable domain in full, with the rest retrieved from reference TRBV15 and TRBJ2-2, is DAMVIQNPRYQVTQFGKPVTLSCSQTLNHNVMYWYQQKSSQAPKLLFHYYDKDFNNEADTPDNFQSRRPNTSFCFLDIRSPGLGDTAMYLCATSRVPSGGNTGELFFGEGSRLTVL.

This clonotype showed up many times. The chain uses TRBV6-1 and TRBJ2-5, with a weak D call TRBD2 (6 bases). The germline V gene has CDR1 MNHNS and CDR2 SASEGT. This CDR3 spans 14 amino acids. Trimming left V 2 bases short and J 7 bases short, with 14 bases between. CDR3 nucleotide sequence: TGTGCCAGCAGTGAAAACATTGTGGGAGGGACCCAGTACTTC. Its translation: CASSENIVGGTQYF.

In its sample, this clonotype was seen a few times. This chain links TRBV6-5 with TRBJ2-2; D remains ambiguous. Deletions cut 0 bases from V and 1 base from J, with 9 bases between. Per germline, CDR1 MNHEY and CDR2 SVGAGI. CDR3 size: 16 residues. The CDR3 sequence: CASSYSGRRNTGELFF. The CDR3 DNA follows: TGTGCCAGCAGTTACTCGGGCAGGAGGAACACCGGGGAGCTGTTTTTT.

V is TRBV3-1 and J is TRBJ2-3, with 8 positions matching TRBD1. V shed 5 bases, J shed 4 bases, and the junction held 8 bases outside the gene matches. CDR1 and CDR2 from the germline V gene are LGHDT and YNNKEL (reference sequence). This CDR3 region has 15 residues. CDR3 bases: TGTGCCAGCAGCTCCGGGACAGGAGTATCAGATACGCAGTATTTT. Translating it yields CASSSGTGVSDTQYF.

The CDR3: CASSLGSWDVNTGELFF. Written as DNA, the CDR3 is TGTGCCAGCAGCTTAGGGTCCTGGGATGTGAACACCGGGGAGCTGTTTTTT. The V gene is TRBV11-2, the J gene TRBJ2-2; D is uncertain. This CDR3 region has 17 residues. Trimming removed 1 base from V and 1 base from J, with 13 bases in between. Per the germline V gene, CDR1 is SGHAT and CDR2 is FQNNGV. The full variable domain, in which reference TRBV11-2 and TRBJ2-2 provide the parts outside the CDR3, is EAGVAQSPRYKIIEKRQSVAFWCNPISGHATLYWYQQILGQGPKLLIQFQNNGVVDDSQLPKDRFSAERLKGVDSTLKIQPAKLEDSAVYLCASSLGSWDVNTGELFFGEGSRLTVL.

This clonotype was seen only a few times. The CDR3: CATSRDRSSSYGYTF. DNA of the CDR3: TGTGCCACCAGCAGAGATCGGAGCAGTTCCTATGGCTACACCTTC. The chain carries TRBV15 and TRBJ1-2; D ambiguous. Germline V gene sequence: CDR1 LNHNV, CDR2 YYDKDF (reference sequence). The CDR3 spans 15 residues. V lost 0 bases and J lost 4, with 12 bases in between.

The V and J genes are TRBV5-5 and TRBJ2-3, with D possibly matching TRBD2 (6 bases). From germline, CDR1 is SGHKS and CDR2 YYEKEE (reference sequence). The V end lost 4 bases, the J end lost 7 bases, and 16 bases lay between the germline ends. The CDR3 is made up of 14 amino acids. Written as DNA, the CDR3 is TGTGCCAGCAGCCCACCGGGGGAACCATATACGCAGTATTTT. Amino acid sequence: CASSPPGEPYTQYF. The variable domain in full, with the rest retrieved from reference TRBV5-5 and TRBJ2-3, is DAGVTQSPTHLIKTRGQQVTLRCSPISGHKSVSWYQQVLGQGPQFIFQYYEKEERGRGNFPDRFSARQFPNYSSELNVNALLLGDSALYLCASSPPGEPYTQYFGPGTRLTVL.

V is TRBV12-3 or TRBV12-4 and J is TRBJ2-2; TRBD1 agrees at 8 bases. Trimming removed 8 bases from V and 1 base from J; junction bases left unmatched: 6. The CDR3 has 15 residues. The CDR3 bases are TGTGCCAGCGCCCCCGGGACAGGGAACACCGGGGAGCTGTTTTTT. This translates into CASAPGTGNTGELFF.

This clonotype appeared many times. This chain uses TRBV7-2 with TRBJ2-4; TRBD2 matches 8 bases. Germline lookup yields CDR1 SGHTA and CDR2 FQGNSA. CDR3 length: 14 residues. V lost 5 bases and J lost 8; bases outside the gene matches: 8. This chain's CDR3 is CASSQGTSRYIQYF. The CDR3 DNA reads as TGTGCCAGCAGCCAGGGGACTAGTCGTTACATTCAGTACTTC.

This clonotype has more than one count but fewer than ten. CDR3 DNA sequence: TGTGCCAGCAGCTTGGACAGGGCCGGAAACACCATATATTTT. Translation gives CASSLDRAGNTIYF. The chain recombines TRBV7-9 with TRBJ1-3; 8 bases line up with TRBD1. CDR1 SEHNR and CDR2 FQNEAQ come from the germline V gene (reference sequence). The CDR3 loop spans 14 amino acids. The V segment lost 3 bases and the J segment 4 bases; nucleotides outside the gene matches: 2.

V and J are TRBV5-1 and TRBJ2-6; TRBD1 matches at 11 bases. The CDR3 runs 15 residues. Unmatched junction bases numbered 4, after V lost 7 bases and J lost 4 bases. In germline, CDR1 is SGHRS, CDR2 YFSETQ. This CDR3 is CASGQGAQGANVLTF. CDR3 in DNA: TGCGCCAGCGGACAGGGGGCGCAAGGGGCCAACGTCCTGACTTTC.

The J gene is TRBJ1-1, the V gene TRBV12-3 or TRBV12-4, with 7 bases matching TRBD1. CDR3 length: 14 amino acids. Trimming cost V 5 bases and J 2 bases; bases outside gene matches: 5. The CDR3: CASSRTGYNTEAFF. CDR3 sequence (DNA): TGTGCCAGCAGTCGGACAGGATATAACACTGAAGCTTTCTTT.